The 24 T cell receptor beta chains in this list originate from one sample, sequenced in a study of cytomegalovirus exposure and HLA in healthy donors. The study ran its PCR with 60 Vbeta and 13 Jbeta primers. Only in-frame clones appear in the TCRdb table, and some are missing; sequencing was by immunoSEQ multiplex PCR. In total, the table holds 65,000 to 80,000 clones. Sequenced material: PBMCs. These receptors were collected from a young man in good health and CMV-seronegative.

CDR3 in amino acids: CASSFLGREAFF. Written as DNA, the CDR3 is TGTGCCAGCAGTTTTCTGGGCAGGGAAGCTTTCTTT. V is TRBV27 and J is TRBJ1-1; D uncertain. Per the germline V gene, CDR1 is MNHEY and CDR2 is SMNVEV (reference sequence). V dropped 3 bases and J dropped 8 bases, with 10 bases sitting between them. The CDR3 sequence is 12 residues long.

The V and J genes are TRBV19 and TRBJ1-2, with 7 bases identical to TRBD1. After removal of 10 bases from V and 3 bases from J, the junction contained 11 bases not matched to a gene. The CDR3 length is 14 residues. CDR1 LNHDA and CDR2 SQIVND come from the germline V gene (reference sequence). The CDR3: CATRTFQGDYGYTF. In nucleotides, the CDR3 is TGTGCCACGAGGACCTTTCAGGGGGACTATGGCTACACCTTC.

As to this clone: The identical CDR3 is also encoded by other nucleotide sequences in the sample. V is TRBV30 and J is TRBJ2-2, with 9 bases identical to TRBD2. CDR1 is GTSNPN, CDR2 SVGIG, per germline (reference sequence). Losses at the gene ends were 0 bases for V and 3 bases for J; bases not matched to a gene: 2. CDR3 length: 15 residues. CDR3 protein: CAWSVRTSDTGELFF. In nucleotides, the CDR3 is TGTGCCTGGAGTGTACGGACTAGCGACACCGGGGAGCTGTTTTTT.

The chain recombines TRBV5-1 with TRBJ2-7; a weak D match, TRBD1 (5 bases). This CDR3 spans 14 amino acids. Trimming cost V 0 bases and J 2 bases, with 9 bases left between them. Germline V gives CDR1 SGHRS, CDR2 YFSETQ. The CDR3 region has the DNA TGCGCCAGCAGCTTGGAGGGCAGGGCCTACGAGCAGTACTTC. Its protein product is CASSLEGRAYEQYF.

The chain couples TRBV10-3 to TRBJ2-3; 11 bases map to TRBD2. The V gene's germline CDR1 is ENHRY and CDR2 SYGVKD. The CDR3 is made up of 14 amino acids. V was pared by 6 bases and J by 3 bases, with 2 bases of the junction left unmatched. In DNA, the CDR3 is TGTGCCATCAGAACTAGCGGGAGTACAGATACGCAGTATTTT. It codes for CAIRTSGSTDTQYF.

V and J are TRBV29-1 and TRBJ2-3; 10 nucleotides line up with TRBD2. The CDR3 loop spans 14 amino acids. V was clipped by 7 bases and J by 6 bases; unmatched bases: 10. CDR1 and CDR2 (germline): SQVTM, ANQGSEA. The CDR3 nucleotides are TGCAGCGCCGGACTAGCGGCCACAATCGATACGCAGTATTTT. Encoded protein: CSAGLAATIDTQYF.

The V and J genes are TRBV5-5 and TRBJ2-7; tentative D call: TRBD2 (6 bases). V gave up 3 bases and J gave up 4 bases, with 14 bases separating them. This CDR3 has 14 amino acids. The germline CDR1 and CDR2 sequences are SGHKS and YYEKEE (reference sequence). CDR3 sequence reads: CASSWGGIPYEQYF. In DNA form, the CDR3 reads TGTGCCAGCAGCTGGGGCGGGATACCATACGAGCAGTACTTC.

The gene calls are TRBV13 and TRBJ1-1, with D unresolved. V was pared by 6 bases and J by 1 base, with 15 bases between. The germline gives CDR1 PRHDT, CDR2 FYEKMQ (reference sequence). The CDR3 runs to 15 residues. The CDR3 reads CASSYSTLRNTEAFF. CDR3 coding DNA: TGTGCCAGCAGTTATTCAACCCTCAGGAACACTGAAGCTTTCTTT. The variable domain in full, completed from reference TRBV13 and TRBJ1-1, reads AAGVIQSPRHLIKEKRETATLKCYPIPRHDTVYWYQQGPGQDPQFLISFYEKMQSDKGSIPDRFSAQQFSDYHSELNMSSLELGDSALYFCASSYSTLRNTEAFFGQGTRLTVV.

This chain joins TRBV6-4 and TRBJ2-3; 10 nucleotides match TRBD2. The trim removed 3 bases at V and 3 bases at J, leaving 0 bases unmatched. The CDR3 spans 14 residues. Germline loops: CDR1 MRHNA, CDR2 SNTAGT. The chain's CDR3 is CASSELAGTDTQYF. The CDR3 DNA follows: TGTGCCAGCAGTGAACTAGCGGGGACAGATACGCAGTATTTT.

The rearrangement links TRBV7-6 to TRBJ1-2; 9 bases are a match to TRBD1. The CDR3 consists of 16 residues. Germline V lookup: CDR1 SGHVS, CDR2 FNYEAQ. V was clipped by 1 base and J by 0 bases; unmatched bases: 3. The DNA for the CDR3 is TGTGCCAGCAGCTTAGGGCGACAGGGGGCTAACTATGGCTACACCTTC. It is translated as CASSLGRQGANYGYTF.

In DNA, the CDR3 is TGTGCCAGCAGTGACACTAGACAGGGTGGTCAGCCCCAGCATTTT. Protein: CASSDTRQGGQPQHF. This chain connects TRBV25-1 to TRBJ1-5, with 7 positions matching TRBD1. The germline gives CDR1 MGHDK, CDR2 SYGVNS. The CDR3 has 15 amino acids. Trimming cost V 3 bases and J 6 bases; bases outside gene matches: 8.

The chain combines TRBV7-2 with TRBJ2-7; TRBD2 matches 11 bases. The CDR3 extends over 16 amino acids. Germline CDR1 and CDR2: SGHTA and FQGNSA. V was pared by 0 bases and J by 3 bases, with 4 bases of the junction left unmatched. The CDR3 reads CASSLAASGRLYEQYF. CDR3 nucleotide sequence: TGTGCCAGCAGCTTAGCCGCTAGCGGGAGGCTCTACGAGCAGTACTTC. The variable domain in full, completed from reference TRBV7-2 and TRBJ2-7, reads GAGVSQSPSNKVTEKGKDVELRCDPISGHTALYWYRQSLGQGLEFLIYFQGNSAPDKSGLPSDRFSAERTGGSVSTLTIQRTQQEDSAVYLCASSLAASGRLYEQYFGPGTRLTVT.

The chain combines TRBV5-4 with TRBJ2-4, with D maybe TRBD1 (5 bases). Germline CDR1 is SGHNT and CDR2 is YYREEE (reference sequence). The CDR3 loop spans 14 amino acids. Trimming removed 3 bases from V and 6 bases from J, with 13 bases in between. CDR3 amino acids: CASSWQGERNIQYF. CDR3 coding DNA: TGTGCCAGCAGCTGGCAGGGTGAAAGAAACATTCAGTACTTC.

V usage is TRBV23-1 and J usage is TRBJ2-7; unclear D gene. TRBV23-1 is sorted into the ORF group, with uncertain function. The CDR3 totals 13 residues. The V end was cut by 5 bases, the J end by 3 bases, with 11 bases between. The CDR3 loop is CASSFRILYEQYF. As DNA, the CDR3 is TGCGCCAGCAGTTTCAGGATCCTCTACGAGCAGTACTTC.

CDR3 sequence reads: CASSSQGLGGYTF. The DNA of the CDR3 is TGTGCCAGCAGTTCACAGGGGTTGGGGGGCTACACCTTC. V usage is TRBV7-2 and J usage is TRBJ1-2; 7 nucleotides line up with TRBD1. The V segment lost 6 bases and the J segment 8 bases; nucleotides outside the gene matches: 9. CDR3 length: 13 amino acids. CDR1 is SGHTA and CDR2 is FQGNSA in the germline V gene.

V gene TRBV15 combines with J gene TRBJ1-1, with no clear D. The V gene's germline CDR1 is LNHNV and CDR2 YYDKDF (reference sequence). The length of the CDR3 is 13 residues. The V end lost 2 bases, the J end lost 8 bases, and 12 bases lay between the germline ends. CDR3 loop: CATSRSRTEEAFF. The CDR3, as DNA: TGTGCCACCAGCAGATCCAGGACTGAAGAAGCTTTCTTT. Supplemented by reference TRBV15 and TRBJ1-1, the full variable domain reads DAMVIQNPRYQVTQFGKPVTLSCSQTLNHNVMYWYQQKSSQAPKLLFHYYDKDFNNEADTPDNFQSRRPNTSFCFLDIRSPGLGDTAMYLCATSRSRTEEAFFGQGTRLTVV.

This chain connects TRBV28 to TRBJ1-2; no reliable D call. This CDR3 is built from 12 residues. Germline-derived CDR1 and CDR2 are MDHEN and SYDVKM. V dropped 6 bases and J dropped 4 bases, with 9 bases sitting between them. CDR3 sequence: CASSRLIYGYTF. Written as DNA, the CDR3 is TGTGCCAGCAGCCGACTGATCTATGGCTACACCTTC.

The chain is built from TRBV19 and TRBJ2-1, with D tentatively TRBD2 (5 bases). V lost 3 bases and J lost 0, with 12 bases in between. CDR1 is LNHDA, CDR2 SQIVND, per germline (reference sequence). The CDR3 is 16 residues long. CDR3 DNA sequence: TGTGCCAGTAGTATTCGGGCGGGTGGCTCCTACAATGAGCAGTTCTTC. This translates into CASSIRAGGSYNEQFF.

The V call is TRBV6-7, the J call TRBJ2-6; no clear D. TRBV6-7 is an ORF, with its function uncertain. Trimming stripped 0 bases from V and 4 bases from J, with 7 bases between. The CDR3 is made up of 15 amino acids. The DNA of the CDR3 is TGTGCCAGCAGTTACTCGAGTGCGGGGGCCAACGTCCTGACTTTC. This encodes CASSYSSAGANVLTF.

The rearrangement joins TRBV6-4 to TRBJ2-2; possible D gene TRBD2, 6 bases. The CDR3 has 13 amino acids. The V gene lost 5 bases and the J gene lost 5 bases, with 9 bases spanning the gap. Germline V gene data show CDR1 as MRHNA and CDR2 as SNTAGT. CDR3 amino acids: CASSLASTGELFF. CDR3 nucleotides: TGTGCCAGCAGTCTAGCGTCGACCGGGGAGCTGTTTTTT.

The J gene is TRBJ2-7, the V gene TRBV4-2; 12 bases fit TRBD2. From germline, CDR1 is LGHNA and CDR2 YNFKEQ. The trim removed 4 bases at V and 2 bases at J, leaving 6 bases unmatched. The CDR3 is made up of 16 amino acids. The CDR3 sequence: CASSPRTSGTAYEQYF. The DNA for the CDR3 is TGTGCCAGCAGCCCCCGGACTAGCGGGACTGCCTACGAGCAGTACTTC.

The genes are TRBV6-5 and TRBJ2-5; D unresolved. Deletions cut 6 bases from V and 4 bases from J, with 3 bases between. The CDR3 covers 10 residues. Germline CDR1 reads MNHEY; CDR2 reads SVGAGI. CDR3 protein: CASRRETQYF. CDR3 bases: TGTGCCAGCAGGCGAGAGACCCAGTACTTC.

As to this clone: The sample contains more than one DNA sequence encoding this CDR3. CDR3 DNA: TGTGCCAGCAGTTTGAAAGGGGGTAACTATGGCTACACCTTC. This sequence encodes CASSLKGGNYGYTF. The V and J genes are TRBV27 and TRBJ1-2, with a possible D match to TRBD1 (6 bases). With 3 bases removed from V and 1 base from J, the gap between germline ends came to 9 bases. The CDR3 totals 14 residues. The germline CDR1 and CDR2 sequences are MNHEY and SMNVEV (reference sequence).

Here the CDR3 reads CASSPQGSENTEAFF. CDR3 bases: TGTGCCAGCAGCCCACAGGGAAGTGAGAACACTGAAGCTTTCTTT. This chain connects TRBV16 to TRBJ1-1; perhaps TRBD1 as D (6 bases). The CDR3 runs to 15 residues. Germline CDR1 reads KGHSY; CDR2 reads FQNENV. V lost 4 bases to trimming and J lost 1 base, with 13 bases between them.